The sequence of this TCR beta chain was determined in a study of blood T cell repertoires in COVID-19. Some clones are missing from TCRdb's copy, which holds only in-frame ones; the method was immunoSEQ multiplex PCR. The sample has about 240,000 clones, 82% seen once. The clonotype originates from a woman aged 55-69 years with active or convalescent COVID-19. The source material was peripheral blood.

The CDR3 DNA follows: TGTGCCAGCAGTTTTGACAGGGAATATGGCTACACCTTC. The encoded protein is CASSFDREYGYTF. The chain combines TRBV27 with TRBJ1-2; 7 nucleotides match TRBD1. The V segment lost 3 bases and the J segment 5 bases; nucleotides outside the gene matches: 3. Germline CDR1 reads MNHEY; CDR2 reads SMNVEV (reference sequence). This CDR3 is 13 amino acids long.